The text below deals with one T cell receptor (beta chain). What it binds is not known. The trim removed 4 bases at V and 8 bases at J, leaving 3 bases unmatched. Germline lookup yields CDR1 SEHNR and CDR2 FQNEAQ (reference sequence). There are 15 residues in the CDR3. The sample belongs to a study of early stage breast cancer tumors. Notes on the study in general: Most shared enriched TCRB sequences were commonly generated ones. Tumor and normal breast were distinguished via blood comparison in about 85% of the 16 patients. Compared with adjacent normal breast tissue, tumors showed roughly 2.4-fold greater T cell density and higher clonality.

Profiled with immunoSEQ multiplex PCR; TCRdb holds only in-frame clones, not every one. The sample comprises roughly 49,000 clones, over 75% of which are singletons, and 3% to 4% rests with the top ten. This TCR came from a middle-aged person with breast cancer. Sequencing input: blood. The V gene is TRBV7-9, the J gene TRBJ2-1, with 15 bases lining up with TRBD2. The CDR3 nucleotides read TGTGCCAGCAGCTGGACTAGCGGGAGGGGAGATGAGCAGTTCTTC. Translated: CASSWTSGRGDEQFF.